The 20 T cell receptor beta chains listed next were all sequenced from one sample in a study of technical replicates of blood from several donors. Method: immunoSEQ multiplex PCR; TCRdb's copy keeps in-frame clones and lacks some. Found here are some 70,000 clones, just over 90% of them singletons; the top ten hold 4.5% to 5%. Sample: PBMCs. The receptors were gathered from a human donor in good health. Some clones in this sample may be carry-over from other donors' samples.

The chain recombines TRBV6-5 with TRBJ2-2; 7 bases map to TRBD1. The CDR3 has 14 residues. The V segment lost 4 bases and the J segment 5 bases; nucleotides outside the gene matches: 4. Germline V gene data show CDR1 as MNHEY and CDR2 as SVGAGI. The CDR3 sequence is CASSSGQTTGELFF. The CDR3 bases are TGTGCCAGCAGTTCGGGACAGACAACCGGGGAGCTGTTTTTT.

The chain links TRBV9 to TRBJ2-3, with D maybe TRBD1 (5 bases). The CDR3 sequence is 14 residues long. Trimming left V 0 bases short and J 4 bases short, with 9 bases between. The germline V gene has CDR1 SGDLS and CDR2 YYNGEE. The CDR3 loop is CASSVVGAADTQYF. CDR3 bases: TGTGCCAGCAGCGTAGTTGGGGCGGCAGATACGCAGTATTTT.

The chain carries TRBV18 and TRBJ1-2; D is ambiguous. Per germline, CDR1 KGHSH and CDR2 LQKENI. V was trimmed by 0 bases and J by 4 bases, leaving 12 bases between them. The CDR3 sequence is 15 residues long. CDR3 bases: TGTGCCAGCTCACCACCGGTTCCGGGGTCCTATGGCTACACCTTC. Translation: CASSPPVPGSYGYTF.

The V and J genes are TRBV7-8 and TRBJ2-7; tentatively, D is TRBD2 (6 bases). In germline, CDR1 is SGHVS, CDR2 FQNEAQ. The V and J ends lost 1 base and 2 bases respectively, with 9 bases between them. CDR3 length: 14 residues. The CDR3 loop is CASSLEEGTYEQYF. The CDR3 DNA sequence: TGTGCCAGCAGCTTAGAGGAGGGTACCTACGAGCAGTACTTC.

This chain connects TRBV7-9 to TRBJ2-1; no definite D call. This CDR3 has 12 residues. The V end lost 3 bases, the J end lost 8 bases, and 8 bases lay between the germline ends. Germline CDR1 SEHNR, CDR2 FQNEAQ (reference sequence). In DNA, the CDR3 is TGTGCCAGCAGCTTTAATAGCTATGAGCAGTTCTTC. This encodes CASSFNSYEQFF.

This clone was found once. The V gene is TRBV27, the J gene TRBJ2-3, with TRBD1 as a possible D gene (6 bases). Germline CDR1 and CDR2: MNHEY and SMNVEV (reference sequence). The CDR3 covers 15 residues. V dropped 8 bases and J dropped 0 bases, with 15 bases sitting between them. CDR3 loop: CASSYGQSSTDTQYF. In DNA form, the CDR3 reads TGTGCCAGCTCCTATGGACAGTCTAGCACAGATACGCAGTATTTT.

This chain uses TRBV29-1 with TRBJ1-5; TRBD1 aligns across 7 bases. CDR3 length equals 13 residues. J was trimmed by 4 bases and V by 5 bases; bases with no gene match: 5. Per the germline V gene, CDR1 is SQVTM and CDR2 is ANQGSEA. The CDR3 reads CSVRQGTNQPQHF. DNA of the CDR3: TGCAGCGTTAGACAGGGAACGAATCAGCCCCAGCATTTT.

The chain has TRBV7-9 and TRBJ1-2; D is possibly TRBD1 (6 bases). V lost 5 bases and J 2 bases, leaving 12 bases between the germline ends. The CDR3 sequence is 14 residues long. The germline gives CDR1 SEHNR, CDR2 FQNEAQ (reference sequence). The CDR3 region is CASSKQGENYGYTF. The CDR3, as DNA: TGTGCCAGCAGCAAACAGGGAGAGAACTATGGCTACACCTTC.

The chain recombines TRBV7-9 with TRBJ2-3; 11 bases line up with TRBD1. V shed 4 bases, J shed 5 bases, and the junction held 5 bases outside the gene matches. This CDR3 spans 15 amino acids. Germline lookup yields CDR1 SEHNR and CDR2 FQNEAQ (reference sequence). The CDR3 here is CASSYGTGGGDTQYF. In DNA form, the CDR3 reads TGTGCCAGCAGCTACGGGACAGGGGGTGGAGATACGCAGTATTTT.

This clone has only one observation. The chain joins TRBV7-2 to TRBJ2-5; a weak D match, TRBD2 (5 bases). From germline, CDR1 is SGHTA and CDR2 FQGNSA. V lost 3 bases and J 10 bases, leaving 18 bases between the germline ends. The CDR3 totals 14 residues. The chain's CDR3 is CASSLRRTLGIQYF. CDR3 coding DNA: TGTGCCAGCAGCTTGAGGCGGACTCTTGGGATCCAGTACTTC.

The CDR3 nucleotides read TGCGCCAGCAGCCAGGGCCCTACAGGGGGCGCAGGGTATGGCTACACCTTC. Protein product: CASSQGPTGGAGYGYTF. The rearrangement joins TRBV4-3 to TRBJ1-2; TRBD1 agrees at 9 bases. The V segment lost 3 bases and the J segment 5 bases; nucleotides outside the gene matches: 13. CDR1 is LGHNA and CDR2 is YSLEER in the germline V gene. There are 17 residues in the CDR3.

This chain joins TRBV9 and TRBJ2-7; 9 nucleotides line up with TRBD1. The CDR3 covers 15 residues. J was trimmed by 4 bases and V by 4 bases; bases with no gene match: 9. Germline values: CDR1 SGDLS, CDR2 YYNGEE. This CDR3 reads CASSHSGTGNYEQYF. Written as DNA, the CDR3 is TGTGCCAGCAGCCATTCTGGGACAGGGAATTACGAGCAGTACTTC.

V and J are TRBV4-2 and TRBJ2-7; no reliable D call. CDR1 is LGHNA and CDR2 is YNFKEQ in the germline V gene. The V end was cut by 0 bases, the J end by 3 bases, with 6 bases between. CDR3 length: 13 residues. The CDR3 sequence: CASSQEGNYEQYF. CDR3 bases: TGTGCCAGCAGCCAAGAGGGCAACTACGAGCAGTACTTC.

The chain has TRBV4-1 and TRBJ1-1; D might be TRBD1 (6 bases). The CDR3 is 14 amino acids. Germline V gives CDR1 MGHRA, CDR2 YSYEKL. Trimming shortened V by 1 base and J by 8 bases, and 14 bases separated the two germline ends. This chain's CDR3 is CASSQGGGLSEAFF. The CDR3, as DNA: TGCGCCAGCAGCCAAGGAGGGGGTCTATCCGAAGCTTTCTTT.

The sample holds one count of this clone. The genes are TRBV19 and TRBJ1-1, with D maybe TRBD1 (5 bases). The V end lost 5 bases, the J end lost 5 bases, and 15 bases lay between the germline ends. CDR1 and CDR2 (germline): LNHDA, SQIVND (reference sequence). CDR3 length: 14 residues. This CDR3 is CASSWGGTVTEAFF. The CDR3 region has the DNA TGTGCCAGTAGTTGGGGGGGGACGGTGACTGAAGCTTTCTTT.

The chain combines TRBV27 with TRBJ2-1; 8 nucleotides agree with TRBD2. Per the germline V gene, CDR1 is MNHEY and CDR2 is SMNVEV (reference sequence). This CDR3 has 17 amino acids. V dropped 3 bases and J dropped 3; count of bases not matched to a gene: 10. The CDR3 is CASSFWPPGLDYNEQFF. The DNA of the CDR3 is TGTGCCAGCAGTTTTTGGCCACCGGGACTAGACTACAATGAGCAGTTCTTC.

The chain recombines TRBV7-6 with TRBJ2-5; D is uncertain. This CDR3 contains 11 residues. V was shortened by 5 bases and J by 3 bases, with 4 bases between the two germline ends. Germline V gene lookup returns CDR1 SGHVS and CDR2 FNYEAQ. CDR3 nucleotides: TGTGCCAGCAGCACAGAAGAGACCCAGTACTTC. Translating it yields CASSTEETQYF.

The V gene is TRBV7-6, the J gene TRBJ2-5; D possibly corresponds to TRBD2 (6 bases). CDR1 SGHVS and CDR2 FNYEAQ come from the germline V gene. The CDR3 is 13 amino acids. The V end lost 5 bases, the J end lost 5 bases, and 12 bases lay between the germline ends. The CDR3 sequence: CASSTDYRETQYF. CDR3 coding DNA: TGTGCCAGCAGCACGGACTACCGGGAGACCCAGTACTTC.

The chain is built from TRBV7-6 and TRBJ2-5; D gene ambiguous. The CDR3 is 14 residues long. Germline V gene sequence: CDR1 SGHVS, CDR2 FNYEAQ. Trimming took off 5 bases at V and 2 bases at J, with 12 bases between the two ends. The CDR3 spells CASSPPEVQETQYF. The DNA for the CDR3 is TGTGCCAGCAGCCCCCCCGAGGTGCAAGAGACCCAGTACTTC.

V is TRBV6-1 and J is TRBJ2-3; TRBD2 matches at 10 bases. V dropped 4 bases and J dropped 3; count of bases not matched to a gene: 7. Germline CDR1 reads MNHNS; CDR2 reads SASEGT. The CDR3 has 16 amino acids. The CDR3 DNA follows: TGTGCCAGCAGTGCCCCTAGAGCGGGGGGGACAGATACGCAGTATTTT. Protein sequence: CASSAPRAGGTDTQYF.